This passage covers 22 T cell receptor beta chains from one sample sequenced in a study of Graves' ophthalmopathy and Graves' hyperthyroidism. TCR beta CDR3 amplification used RNA transcripts. Second-round multiplex PCR came after a first-round RT-PCR that employed HTBI primers. TCRdb ran MiXCR on the multiplex PCR reads and lists one entry per CDR3 protein. The sample records 650,000 to 900,000 distinct CDR3 sequences, around 40% being singletons. The sequencing sample was made of peripheral blood. Receptor source: an adult man with Graves' ophthalmopathy.

J is TRBJ2-5 and V is TRBV29-1, with D possibly TRBD2 on 5 matching bases. CDR3 size: 11 residues. V was shortened by 8 bases and J by 5 bases, with 12 bases between the two germline ends. Germline-derived CDR1 and CDR2 are SQVTM and ANQGSEA. CDR3 in amino acids: CSLVRRETQYF. The CDR3 DNA sequence: TGCAGCTTAGTCAGGAGGGAGACCCAGTACTTC.

This clonotype was detected a few times. The chain combines TRBV7-2 with TRBJ2-7; D is perhaps TRBD2 (5 bases). Germline CDR1 is SGHTA and CDR2 is FQGNSA. The V end was cut by 8 bases, the J end by 6 bases, with 29 bases between. The CDR3 length is 17 residues. In DNA form, the CDR3 reads TGTGCCAGCCGCCGTGGATGGCGGGTAACGGATACTGTCGAGCAGTACTTC. It specifies CASRRGWRVTDTVEQYF.

This clonotype was seen only a few times. The chain has TRBV11-2 and TRBJ1-5, with TRBD1 matching over 7 bases. Per germline, CDR1 SGHAT and CDR2 FQNNGV. V gave up 4 bases and J gave up 2 bases; unmatched junction bases: 5. The CDR3 consists of 15 residues. The CDR3 here is CASSSHTGGNQPQHF. The DNA for the CDR3 is TGTGCCAGCAGCTCTCACACAGGGGGCAATCAGCCCCAGCATTTT.

The chain uses TRBV2 and TRBJ2-5; 8 bases map to TRBD1. The germline V gene has CDR1 SNHLY and CDR2 FYNNEI. V shed 5 bases, J shed 4 bases, and the junction held 12 bases outside the gene matches. This CDR3 is 16 amino acids long. CDR3 loop: CASSYADRAFLETQYF. For the CDR3, the DNA is TGTGCCAGCAGTTACGCGGACAGGGCCTTCTTAGAGACCCAGTACTTC.

As regards this clonotype: Given a much more abundant clone one base away, this may be a read error. V and J are TRBV10-3 and TRBJ1-2; unclear D gene. The V end lost 3 bases, the J end lost 4 bases, and 9 bases lay between the germline ends. Germline V gives CDR1 ENHRY, CDR2 SYGVKD. The length of the CDR3 is 13 residues. CDR3 nucleotide sequence: TGTGCCATCAGTGAAATCGAGTCCTATGGCTACACCTTC. Translating gives CAISEIESYGYTF.

The CDR3 region is CASSYRQGVTYEQYF. The CDR3, as DNA: TGTGCCAGCAGTTACCGGCAGGGTGTTACCTACGAGCAGTACTTC. The chain combines TRBV11-1 with TRBJ2-7, with D maybe TRBD1 (5 bases). There are 15 residues in the CDR3. Germline assignment: CDR1 SGHAT and CDR2 FQDESV (reference sequence). V was pared by 6 bases and J by 2 bases, with 17 bases between.

The chain joins TRBV12-3 or TRBV12-4 to TRBJ1-1; possibly TRBD1 for D (6 bases). V dropped 3 bases and J dropped 5 bases, with 16 bases sitting between them. This CDR3 contains 15 residues. In nucleotides, the CDR3 is TGTGCCAGCAGTTTTGATCCGGGGGCCGGAACTGAAGCTTTCTTT. It codes for CASSFDPGAGTEAFF.

This chain uses TRBV11-2 with TRBJ2-2; the D is unclear. Germline V gives CDR1 SGHAT, CDR2 FQNNGV. The V end lost 3 bases, the J end lost 6 bases, and 17 bases lay between the germline ends. The CDR3 consists of 16 residues. CDR3 DNA: TGTGCCAGCAGCTTGCAGCTCTTAGGAGACGCCGGGGAGCTGTTTTTT. It specifies CASSLQLLGDAGELFF. Full variable domain (rest looked up from reference TRBV11-2 and TRBJ2-2): EAGVAQSPRYKIIEKRQSVAFWCNPISGHATLYWYQQILGQGPKLLIQFQNNGVVDDSQLPKDRFSAERLKGVDSTLKIQPAKLEDSAVYLCASSLQLLGDAGELFFGEGSRLTVL.

This clonotype was seen ten or more times. This rearrangement joins TRBV2 to TRBJ2-7; TRBD2 agrees at 14 bases. Germline V lookup: CDR1 SNHLY, CDR2 FYNNEI. The J segment lost 4 bases and the V segment lost 10 bases, leaving 9 bases of the junction unmatched. This CDR3 is built from 15 residues. The CDR3 coding sequence is TGTGCCACCGCCTATGGGACTAGCGGGAGTTACGAGCAGTACTTC. Translation: CATAYGTSGSYEQYF.

This clonotype was counted at least ten times. The genes are TRBV3-1 and TRBJ2-7; 9 nucleotides line up with TRBD2. The junction had 0 bases not matched to a gene; V was cut back by 4 bases and J by 5 bases. The CDR3 spans 12 residues. The V gene's germline CDR1 is LGHDT and CDR2 YNNKEL (reference sequence). DNA for the CDR3: TGTGCCAGCAGCCGGACTAGCGACGAGCAGTACTTC. Amino acids: CASSRTSDEQYF.

This clonotype appeared a single time. The chain has TRBV14 and TRBJ2-5; TRBD1 matches at 7 bases. CDR3 length: 13 amino acids. Trimming took 5 bases from V and 4 from J; bases not matched to a gene: 4. Germline CDR1 reads SGHDN; CDR2 reads FVKESK. For the CDR3, the DNA is TGTGCCAGCAGCGTACAGGGGTCAGAGACCCAGTACTTC. Protein: CASSVQGSETQYF.

The CDR3 DNA reads TGTGCCAGCAGGCGACGGCTTACACCCCTCCACTTT. Translation: CASRRRLTPLHF. The rearrangement joins TRBV2 to TRBJ1-6, with no clear D. V lost 6 bases and J 11 bases, leaving 11 bases between the germline ends. CDR3 length equals 12 residues. CDR1 SNHLY and CDR2 FYNNEI come from the germline V gene.

This chain connects TRBV25-1 to TRBJ1-6; D call uncertain. The CDR3 is made up of 14 amino acids. Trimming cost V 3 bases and J 7 bases, with 10 bases left between them. Looked up from germline, CDR1 is MGHDK and CDR2 is SYGVNS. The CDR3 DNA sequence: TGTGCCAGCAGTGAGACTAGCGGGAATTCACCCCTCCACTTT. Its translation is CASSETSGNSPLHF. The full variable domain, its missing parts supplied by reference TRBV25-1 and TRBJ1-6, is EADIYQTPRYLVIGTGKKITLECSQTMGHDKMYWYQQDPGMELHLIHYSYGVNSTEKGDLSSESTVSRIRTEHFPLTLESARPSHTSQYLCASSETSGNSPLHFGNGTRLTVT.

A few counts support this clonotype. The chain couples TRBV7-9 to TRBJ2-7; 10 bases map to TRBD2. Germline CDR1 and CDR2: SEHNR and FQNEAQ (reference sequence). J lost 4 bases, V lost 6 bases, and 9 bases had no gene match. The length of the CDR3 is 15 residues. The CDR3 sequence: CASSRLAGDLYEQYF. CDR3 DNA sequence: TGTGCCAGCAGTCGGCTAGCGGGGGATCTGTACGAGCAGTACTTC.

The chain joins TRBV7-9 to TRBJ2-2; perhaps TRBD1 as D (6 bases). With 3 bases removed from V and 2 bases from J, the gap between germline ends came to 7 bases. Per germline, CDR1 SEHNR and CDR2 FQNEAQ (reference sequence). The CDR3 totals 14 residues. The CDR3 sequence is CASSFGTNTGELFF. The CDR3 DNA reads TGTGCCAGCAGCTTTGGGACAAACACCGGGGAGCTGTTTTTT. Together with reference TRBV7-9 and TRBJ2-2, the CDR3 gives the full variable domain: DTGVSQNPRHKITKRGQNVTFRCDPISEHNRLYWYRQTLGQGPEFLTYFQNEAQLEKSRLLSDRFSAERPKGSFSTLEIQRTEQGDSAMYLCASSFGTNTGELFFGEGSRLTVL.

On this clonotype: A much larger clone lies one base from this, so it may be a read error. The gene calls are TRBV2 and TRBJ1-1; D is perhaps TRBD1 (5 bases). Germline CDR1 is SNHLY and CDR2 is FYNNEI. The CDR3 is 12 amino acids. CDR3 protein: CAISVQGLQAFF. CDR3 in DNA: TGTGCCATCAGTGTTCAGGGACTGCAGGCTTTCTTT.

This clonotype was picked up a small number of times. The V and J genes are TRBV3-1 and TRBJ2-5; 10 nucleotides agree with TRBD1. The length of the CDR3 is 14 residues. CDR1 and CDR2 (germline): LGHDT, YNNKEL (reference sequence). Trimming removed 9 bases from V and 5 bases from J; junction bases left unmatched: 9. CDR3 in DNA: TGTGCCAGTATGGGGACAGGGGAAAGGGAGACCCAGTACTTC. It yields the protein CASMGTGERETQYF.

With respect to this clonotype: A read error may explain this, as a much larger clone is one base away. CDR3 nucleotides: TGTACCAGCAGCCCCAATGGAGGGACAGCCTTCTTTCAAGCTTTCTTT. Its translation: CTSSPNGGTAFFQAFF. The V and J genes are TRBV7-2 and TRBJ1-1, with 7 positions matching TRBD1. Trimming took 5 bases from V and 9 from J; bases not matched to a gene: 18. The CDR3 spans 16 residues. Germline CDR1 SGHTA, CDR2 FQGNSA.

The gene calls are TRBV7-6 and TRBJ2-1; D uncertain. Germline V gene lookup returns CDR1 SGHVS and CDR2 FNYEAQ. This CDR3 is built from 14 residues. V was cut by 1 base and J by 6 bases, with 10 bases left in between. The CDR3, as DNA: TGTGCCAGCAGCTTAGAACCCACGGGCAATGAGCAGTTCTTC. Translation: CASSLEPTGNEQFF.

Concerning this clonotype: This may arise from a read error, as a much more abundant clone is one base away. The V gene is TRBV10-3, the J gene TRBJ2-7; D is undetermined. The CDR3 is 13 amino acids. CDR1 ENHRY and CDR2 SYGVKD come from the germline V gene. V gave up 10 bases and J gave up 2 bases, with 15 bases separating them. CDR3 residues: CASSRAETYEQYF. The CDR3 DNA is TGTGCCAGCAGCCGAGCTGAGACCTACGAGCAGTACTTC.

This clonotype appeared a few times. The chain is built from TRBV20-1 and TRBJ1-1; 12 nucleotides align to TRBD1. Per the germline V gene, CDR1 is DFQATT and CDR2 is SNEGSKA (reference sequence). This CDR3 spans 15 amino acids. J was trimmed by 2 bases and V by 3 bases; bases with no gene match: 4. The CDR3 spells CSARGQGARNTEAFF. The CDR3 nucleotides are TGCAGTGCTAGGGGACAGGGGGCGCGAAACACTGAAGCTTTCTTT.

This clonotype was seen ten or more times. The chain has TRBV29-1 and TRBJ1-2, with D possibly matching TRBD1 (5 bases). V lost 4 bases to trimming and J lost 4 bases, with 7 bases between them. CDR1 is SQVTM, CDR2 ANQGSEA, per germline. There are 11 residues in the CDR3. CDR3 nucleotides: TGCAGCGTTGGGGACCTCTATGGCTACACCTTC. Its protein product is CSVGDLYGYTF.